These 25 T cell receptor beta chains came from one sample sequenced in a study of blood T cell repertoires in COVID-19. TCRdb's copy holds only in-frame clones and misses some; the assay was immunoSEQ multiplex PCR. The table records some 130,000 clones, 84% of them present only once. Sample: peripheral blood. Receptor source: a human donor in a cohort sampled during active COVID-19.

This chain uses TRBV2 with TRBJ1-5; 8 bases map to TRBD1. Germline CDR1 is SNHLY and CDR2 is FYNNEI. The junction had 0 bases not matched to a gene; V was cut back by 4 bases and J by 1 base. CDR3 size: 14 residues. The CDR3 protein is CASSGDRSNQPQHF. CDR3 bases: TGTGCCAGCAGTGGGGACAGGAGCAATCAGCCCCAGCATTTT.

The chain combines TRBV2 with TRBJ1-1; possible D gene TRBD1, 6 bases. V gave up 4 bases and J gave up 6 bases, with 6 bases separating them. Germline V gene data show CDR1 as SNHLY and CDR2 as FYNNEI. This CDR3 comprises 11 residues. CDR3 in amino acids: CASSGGPEAFF. In DNA, the CDR3 is TGTGCCAGCAGTGGGGGGCCTGAAGCTTTCTTT.

The table lists this clone with a count of one. The chain joins TRBV28 to TRBJ1-3; D is possibly TRBD1 (6 bases). This CDR3 contains 14 residues. The germline V and J ends were trimmed by 7 bases and 3 bases, with 13 bases remaining between them. Germline-derived CDR1 and CDR2 are MDHEN and SYDVKM. CDR3 loop: CASTPGGFGNTIYF. Written as DNA, the CDR3 is TGTGCCAGCACCCCGGGGGGCTTTGGAAACACCATATATTTT.

This chain links TRBV10-2 with TRBJ2-7; 7 positions match TRBD2. Trimming took 4 bases from V and 5 from J; bases not matched to a gene: 11. This CDR3 contains 15 residues. Per germline, CDR1 WSHSY and CDR2 SAAADI. The CDR3 loop is CASSARRGGSDEQYF. CDR3 coding DNA: TGCGCCAGCAGTGCCCGAAGGGGAGGGAGCGACGAGCAGTACTTC.

A note on this clone: Other DNA sequences in this specimen translate into the identical CDR3. This chain's CDR3 is CASSLGRVAEAFF. In DNA form, the CDR3 reads TGTGCCAGCAGTTTAGGGAGGGTCGCTGAAGCTTTCTTT. This chain links TRBV27 with TRBJ1-1; D is undetermined. The CDR3 contains 13 residues. Germline V gene lookup returns CDR1 MNHEY and CDR2 SMNVEV (reference sequence). V lost 2 bases, J lost 6 bases, and 10 bases lay in between.

The CDR3 coding sequence is TGTGCCAGCAGTGGGGGGGAGGTAAAGACCCAGTACTTC. Translating it yields CASSGGEVKTQYF. The chain has TRBV2 and TRBJ2-5, with D perhaps matching TRBD2 (6 bases). CDR3 size: 13 residues. Trimming took off 4 bases at V and 6 bases at J, with 12 bases between the two ends. The germline CDR1 and CDR2 sequences are SNHLY and FYNNEI. The variable domain in full, with the rest retrieved from reference TRBV2 and TRBJ2-5, is EPEVTQTPSHQVTQMGQEVILRCVPISNHLYFYWYRQILGQKVEFLVSFYNNEISEKSEIFDDQFSVERPDGSNFTLKIRSTKLEDSAMYFCASSGGEVKTQYFGPGTRLLVL.

V is TRBV5-1 and J is TRBJ2-7, with D maybe TRBD1 (7 bases). CDR1 is SGHRS, CDR2 YFSETQ, per germline. The CDR3 consists of 14 residues. V was trimmed by 4 bases and J by 3 bases, leaving 14 bases between them. CDR3: CASSAGQLIYEQYF. CDR3 sequence (DNA): TGCGCCAGCAGCGCGGGACAGTTGATCTACGAGCAGTACTTC.

This clone has a handful of counts. This sequence joins TRBV5-1 and TRBJ2-5; 10 bases are shared with TRBD1. The CDR3 runs to 14 residues. V was pared by 4 bases and J by 5 bases, with 5 bases of the junction left unmatched. Germline values: CDR1 SGHRS, CDR2 YFSETQ. The CDR3 DNA reads as TGCGCCAGCAGCCCGGGACAGGGGTGGGAGACCCAGTACTTC. Encoded protein: CASSPGQGWETQYF.

As DNA, the CDR3 is TGTGCCAGTAGCCCCGGGACAGTTACGGCCTACGAGCAGTACTTC. Translated: CASSPGTVTAYEQYF. The chain couples TRBV19 to TRBJ2-7; TRBD1 matches at 7 bases. The CDR3 length is 15 residues. The V gene's germline CDR1 is LNHDA and CDR2 SQIVND (reference sequence). V was clipped by 6 bases and J by 2 bases; unmatched bases: 10. Together with reference TRBV19 and TRBJ2-7, the CDR3 gives the full variable domain: DGGITQSPKYLFRKEGQNVTLSCEQNLNHDAMYWYRQDPGQGLRLIYYSQIVNDFQKGDIAEGYSVSREKKESFPLTVTSAQKNPTAFYLCASSPGTVTAYEQYFGPGTRLTVT.

This clone was observed once. The chain is built from TRBV5-1 and TRBJ2-7; 9 bases are a match to TRBD1. The CDR3 sequence is 14 residues long. The germline CDR1 and CDR2 sequences are SGHRS and YFSETQ. V lost 0 bases to trimming and J lost 5 bases; unmatched junction nucleotides: 3. The CDR3 nucleotides are TGCGCCAGCAGCTTGGGGACAGGGGTCGACGAGCAGTACTTC. It encodes CASSLGTGVDEQYF.

The genes are TRBV7-9 and TRBJ2-3; no clear D. The germline V gene encodes CDR1 SEHNR and CDR2 FQNEAQ (reference sequence). V lost 2 bases and J 6 bases, leaving 15 bases between the germline ends. The CDR3 spans 15 residues. For the CDR3, the DNA is TGTGCCAGCAGCTTACAGGCCAGCCGCTGGGATACGCAGTATTTT. Protein product: CASSLQASRWDTQYF.

This sequence joins TRBV12-1 and TRBJ2-1; the D call of TRBD2 is as the table states it, not checked on the DNA. TRBV12-1 is noted as a pseudogene. This CDR3 is built from 16 residues. Here the CDR3 DNA reads TGTGCCAGCAGCTTTGGTCTCGGGTGCCCTGACAATGAGCAGTTCTTC. Translating gives CASSFGLGCPDNEQFF.

The chain uses TRBV5-1 and TRBJ2-1; 7 bases match TRBD1. The V and J ends lost 4 bases and 3 bases, in that order; junction bases with no gene match: 7. In germline, CDR1 is SGHRS, CDR2 YFSETQ. The CDR3 has 15 residues. This CDR3 is CASSLSGTDYNEQFF. CDR3 bases: TGCGCCAGCAGCCTCTCCGGGACAGACTACAATGAGCAGTTCTTC.

The chain links TRBV3-1 (or the pseudogene TRBV3-2) to TRBJ2-3, with D possibly being TRBD2 (6 bases). Looked up from germline, CDR1 is LGHDT and CDR2 is YNNKEL (reference sequence). CDR3 size: 17 residues. Between the trimmed V and J ends, which lost 3 bases and 0 bases, there was a span of 16 bases. This CDR3 reads CASSQRGAASSTDTQYF. CDR3 DNA: TGTGCCAGCAGCCAGCGGGGAGCGGCTTCGAGCACAGATACGCAGTATTTT.

This clone showed up just once. The V call is TRBV19, the J call TRBJ1-1; D remains ambiguous. Deletions cut 6 bases from V and 1 base from J, with 9 bases between. Germline assignment: CDR1 LNHDA and CDR2 SQIVND (reference sequence). The CDR3 is 13 residues long. CDR3 amino acids: CASREYRNTEAFF. CDR3 nucleotides: TGTGCCAGTAGAGAATACAGGAACACTGAAGCTTTCTTT.

This sequence joins TRBV19 and TRBJ2-3, with 11 nucleotides matching TRBD2. With 5 bases clipped from V and 4 bases from J, the junction kept 8 bases outside the gene matches. Germline assignment: CDR1 LNHDA and CDR2 SQIVND (reference sequence). The CDR3 is 16 amino acids. The CDR3 loop reads CASSPRLAGTSDTQYF. In DNA, the CDR3 is TGTGCCAGTAGTCCTAGACTAGCGGGGACGTCAGATACGCAGTATTTT.

This clone occurred once. This rearrangement joins TRBV19 to TRBJ2-7; 7 bases are a match to TRBD1. CDR3 length equals 13 residues. Trimming cost V 4 bases and J 3 bases; bases outside gene matches: 3. Germline V CDR1 and CDR2: LNHDA, SQIVND (reference sequence). The CDR3: CASSKGGYYEQYF. Written as DNA, the CDR3 is TGTGCCAGTAGTAAAGGGGGCTACTACGAGCAGTACTTC.

The chain combines TRBV19 with TRBJ2-2; 13 bases agree with TRBD2. V was clipped by 6 bases and J by 7 bases; unmatched bases: 5. Germline V gene data show CDR1 as LNHDA and CDR2 as SQIVND (reference sequence). This CDR3 spans 15 amino acids. CDR3 sequence (DNA): TGTGCCAGTAGCATTGGACTAGCGGGGGTCGGGGAGCTGTTTTTT. Encoded protein: CASSIGLAGVGELFF. Full variable domain (outside the CDR3, taken from reference TRBV19 and TRBJ2-2): DGGITQSPKYLFRKEGQNVTLSCEQNLNHDAMYWYRQDPGQGLRLIYYSQIVNDFQKGDIAEGYSVSREKKESFPLTVTSAQKNPTAFYLCASSIGLAGVGELFFGEGSRLTVL.

This chain connects TRBV18 to TRBJ2-3, with D possibly matching TRBD1 (5 bases). Trimming cost V 5 bases and J 2 bases, with 17 bases left between them. CDR1 KGHSH and CDR2 LQKENI come from the germline V gene. The length of the CDR3 is 16 residues. The CDR3 bases are TGTGCCAGCTCAGGACAACAAATTGACCTCACAGATACGCAGTATTTT. It codes for CASSGQQIDLTDTQYF.

On this clone itself: Compared with germline, one end of the junction differs, possibly owing to a read error. The chain couples TRBV6-1 to TRBJ1-5; maybe TRBD1 (5 bases). The germline V gene encodes CDR1 MNHNS and CDR2 SASEGT. The CDR3 has 16 residues. CDR3 in DNA: TGTGCCAACAGTGAATCCCCCGGGGGTAGCAATCAGCCCCAGCATTTT. Its protein is CANSESPGGSNQPQHF.

CDR3 sequence reads: CASSYSIGGRGNEAFF. Written as DNA, the CDR3 is TGTGCCAGCAGTTACTCGATCGGAGGGCGCGGGAATGAAGCTTTCTTT. V usage is TRBV6-6 and J usage is TRBJ1-1; D is undetermined. V lost 0 bases, J lost 7 bases, and 18 bases lay in between. The CDR3 contains 16 residues. Germline V gives CDR1 MNHNY, CDR2 SVGAGI (reference sequence).

This chain joins TRBV30 and TRBJ1-5; 9 nucleotides agree with TRBD1. Germline trimming cut 3 bases from V and 2 bases from J; bases unmatched to any gene: 5. The CDR3 consists of 15 residues. The germline V gene has CDR1 GTSNPN and CDR2 SVGIG (reference sequence). CDR3 sequence: CAWRARTGGNQPQHF. Here the CDR3 DNA reads TGTGCCTGGAGAGCCCGGACAGGGGGCAATCAGCCCCAGCATTTT.

This rearrangement joins TRBV19 to TRBJ1-1, with D perhaps matching TRBD1 (6 bases). The CDR3 covers 15 residues. V was shortened by 2 bases and J by 1 base, with 11 bases between the two germline ends. Germline V gene data show CDR1 as LNHDA and CDR2 as SQIVND (reference sequence). The CDR3 spells CASSIPGHKNTEAFF. The CDR3 DNA reads as TGTGCCAGTAGTATACCGGGACATAAGAACACTGAAGCTTTCTTT.

This clone was found once. One end of the junction does not line up with germline, which may come from a read error. The chain employs TRBV5-1 and TRBJ2-1; 8 positions agree with TRBD2. Germline CDR1 SGHRS, CDR2 YFSETQ. The CDR3 extends over 16 amino acids. The CDR3 reads CASCLAGGGGGNEQFF. DNA of the CDR3: TGCGCCAGCTGCTTGGCCGGAGGTGGCGGGGGGAATGAGCAGTTCTTC.

V is TRBV19 and J is TRBJ2-2; weak D call: TRBD1 (5 bases). V was trimmed by 1 base and J by 2 bases, leaving 8 bases between them. Germline-derived CDR1 and CDR2 are LNHDA and SQIVND (reference sequence). The CDR3 runs 15 residues. The CDR3: CASSIAQGNTGELFF. The CDR3 DNA is TGTGCCAGTAGTATAGCCCAGGGTAACACCGGGGAGCTGTTTTTT.